This entry describes one T cell receptor (beta chain). This clonotype has only one observation. No antigen is known for it. One base away there is no much larger clone; base qualities are not given. A single read is weak support. This sample was taken from a study of T cells in Graves' hyperthyroidism and ophthalmopathy (dated 2019 in TCRdb). Some background on the complete study: Peripheral blood samples were taken at initial diagnosis, before any treatment was given. TCR Vbeta CDR3 sequencing of around 130 peripheral blood samples (around 45 ophthalmopathy, 75 or so hyperthyroidism and roughly 17 progressor patients) is reported in the paper. Whether ophthalmopathy could be predicted prospectively was tested in an independent validation cohort made up of 18 to 20 hyperthyroidism patients plus 17 patients who later progressed to ophthalmopathy. The 80 to 100 discovery patients were randomly divided into training and test sets at a 7:3 ratio. A discovery cohort of approximately 100 patients, roughly 43 with Graves' ophthalmopathy and approximately 60 with stable Graves' hyperthyroidism, was used to find distinguishing TCR V-J signatures. The study also compared thyroid tissue and blood T-cell repertoires from roughly six Graves' hyperthyroidism patients. Following sampling, methimazole starting at 30 mg daily was given to hyperthyroidism patients, and high-dose intravenous methylprednisolone was given to ophthalmopathy patients.

Hyperthyroidism patients were aged 18 to 65 years and newly diagnosed, with disease duration of less than 2 months. Patients with uncontrolled infections, other autoimmune diseases, pregnancy or lactation were excluded. Diagnoses were established on the basis of clinical symptoms, serum thyroxine and TRAb, thyroid ultrasound, and orbital computed tomography. For progressor patients, blood was drawn at the first diagnosis of hyperthyroidism, before any ophthalmopathy symptoms had appeared. PBMCs were isolated from approximately 10 ml of fresh peripheral blood by Ficoll-Paque density gradient centrifugation. Progressor patients were initially diagnosed with Graves' hyperthyroidism and developed ophthalmopathy during follow-up. Total RNA was extracted with Trizol reagent, and quality was checked on an Agilent 2100 Bioanalyzer. Study-wide conclusions, independent of this receptor: In validation, the model predicted progression to ophthalmopathy a median of roughly 6.2 months before onset, with about 71% sensitivity and almost 75% specificity. In cross-validation, a model built on a 13 V-J signature told ophthalmopathy apart from stable hyperthyroidism with under 90% sensitivity and 81% to 82% specificity, and in testing the same model reached 80%/75%. Sample size was not statistically predetermined, and investigators were not blinded to group allocation. Most expanded thyroid clonotypes (frequency above 0.001) were also detected in blood, suggesting blood repertoires may reflect thyroid immune responses.

CDR1 and CDR2 are drawn from the germline V gene (reference sequence): LNHDA, SQIVND. Measured from the cysteine to the phenylalanine, the CDR3 is 17 residues long. The read is trimmed to its CDR3 DNA, 51 bases read in frame from base 1. V loses 3 bases, J loses 0 bases, and the germline ends lie 15 bases apart. The TCR beta CDR3 regions were amplified from the RNA transcripts. A first-round RT-PCR of the TCR CDR3 used the HTBI primer set with the Qiagen OneStep RT-PCR kit. Libraries were constructed in a second round of multiplex PCR, after which size selection and purification were performed. The libraries were sequenced on an Illumina HiSeq2000 using paired-end 100 bp reads. From the authors' description of their analysis: SOAPnuke was used to process the raw data, removing reads that contained adapters or uncalled bases, had a mean Phred below 15, or lacked an exact match to the constant primer or identifier. High-quality paired reads were merged with COPE v1.2.5, and unique nucleotide sequences were defined as clonotypes. MiTCR v1.1 was used to align clonotypes to the IMGT TRBV, TRBD and TRBJ reference segments. Analysis was restricted to V-J combinations with a frequency above 0.0001, which covered 98% to 99.2% of repertoires. A TCS score was defined as the ratio between F50 (clonal expansion) and ExV (chaos), using BLOSUM62-based TCRdist between CDR3 peptides within each V-J. Welch's t-statistics and random forest reduced roughly 530 V-J features to about 12, which were used in a naive Bayes classifier (R e1071). TCRdb cleaned the public reads at Q25 with fastp, built clones with MiXCR and kept in-frame beta chains. Every entry covers one CDR3 protein and lists the most common genes and DNA from its rows. The V and J calls reflect TCRdb's pipeline rather than the authors' work. Recorded for this sample are under 300,000 distinct CDR3 sequences; 13% to 15% of them occurred a single time. The ten largest clones capture roughly 30% of the sample.

Sequenced: blood. The receptor was derived from a woman between 50 and 59 years old with Graves' hyperthyroidism that later progressed to Graves' ophthalmopathy. In this chain, TRBV19 is recombined with TRBJ2-4; a weak D assignment points to TRBD2 (6 bases agree). The CDR3 is CASSIRGTILAKNIQYF. The sequenced DNA is TGTGCCAGTAGTATTCGCGGGACCATCCTAGCCAAAAACATTCAGTACTTC.